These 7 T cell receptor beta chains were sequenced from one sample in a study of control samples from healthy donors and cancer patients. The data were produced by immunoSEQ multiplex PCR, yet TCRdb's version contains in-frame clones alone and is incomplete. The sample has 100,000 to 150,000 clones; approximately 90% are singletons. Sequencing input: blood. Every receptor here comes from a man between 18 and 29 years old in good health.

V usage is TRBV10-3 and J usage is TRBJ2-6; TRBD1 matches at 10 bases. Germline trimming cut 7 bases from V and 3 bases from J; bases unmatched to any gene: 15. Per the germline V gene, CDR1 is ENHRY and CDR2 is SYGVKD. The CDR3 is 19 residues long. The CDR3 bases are TGTGCCATCACCGGGAAGACAGGGGGCGAGCAAAATGGGGCCAACGTCCTGACTTTC. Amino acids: CAITGKTGGEQNGANVLTF.

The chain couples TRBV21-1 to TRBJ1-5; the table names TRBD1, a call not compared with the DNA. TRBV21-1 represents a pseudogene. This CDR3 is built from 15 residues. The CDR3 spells CASSSRPIYRGTQHF. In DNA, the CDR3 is TGTGCCAGCAGCTCACGTCCAATTTACAGGGGGACCCAGCATTTT.

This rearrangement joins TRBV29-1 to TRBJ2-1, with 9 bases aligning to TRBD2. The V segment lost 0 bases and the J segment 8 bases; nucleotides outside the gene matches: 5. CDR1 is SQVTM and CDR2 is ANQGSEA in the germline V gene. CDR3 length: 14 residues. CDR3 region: CSVEERGGVYEQFF. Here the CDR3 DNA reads TGCAGCGTTGAAGAGCGGGGGGGCGTCTATGAGCAGTTCTTC.

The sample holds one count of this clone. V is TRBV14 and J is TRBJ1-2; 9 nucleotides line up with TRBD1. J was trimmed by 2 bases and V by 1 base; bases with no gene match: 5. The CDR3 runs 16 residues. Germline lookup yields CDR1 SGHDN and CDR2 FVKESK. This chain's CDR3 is CASSQAPGQGNYGYTF. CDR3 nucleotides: TGTGCCAGCAGCCAAGCCCCGGGACAGGGAAACTATGGCTACACCTTC.

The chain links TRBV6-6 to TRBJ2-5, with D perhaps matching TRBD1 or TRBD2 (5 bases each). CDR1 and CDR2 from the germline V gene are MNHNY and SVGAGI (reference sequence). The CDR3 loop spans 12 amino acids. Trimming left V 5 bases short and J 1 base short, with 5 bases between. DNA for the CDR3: TGTGCCAGCAGTGGGACCCAAGAGACCCAGTACTTC. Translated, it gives CASSGTQETQYF.

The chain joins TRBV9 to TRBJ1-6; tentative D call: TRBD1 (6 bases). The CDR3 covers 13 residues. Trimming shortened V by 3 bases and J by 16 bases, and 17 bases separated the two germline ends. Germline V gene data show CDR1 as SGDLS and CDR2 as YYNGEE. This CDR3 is CASSEGTTHLLHF. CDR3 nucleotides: TGTGCCAGCAGCGAAGGGACAACCCATCTTCTCCACTTT.

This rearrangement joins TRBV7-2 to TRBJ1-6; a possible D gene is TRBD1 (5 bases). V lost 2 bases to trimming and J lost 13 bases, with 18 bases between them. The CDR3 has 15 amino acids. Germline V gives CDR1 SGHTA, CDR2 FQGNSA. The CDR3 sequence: CASSLTLDTRNPLHF. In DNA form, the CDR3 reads TGTGCCAGCAGCTTAACCCTGGACACCCGTAATCCCCTCCACTTT.